The 4 T cell receptor beta chains below all came from one sample that was sequenced in a study of blood T cell repertoires in COVID-19. Assay: immunoSEQ multiplex PCR; the TCRdb copy retains only in-frame clones and omits some. The repertoire consists of 200,000 to 250,000 clones, with 80% occurring once and the leading ten covering around 7%. Sequenced: PBMCs or T cells enriched from blood (not recorded which). These receptors all stem from a woman in her forties with acute COVID-19.

The chain recombines TRBV7-2 with TRBJ1-6; 8 nucleotides align to TRBD1. The J segment lost 8 bases and the V segment lost 1 base, leaving 7 bases of the junction unmatched. This CDR3 region has 16 residues. Germline V gene sequence: CDR1 SGHTA, CDR2 FQGNSA. Here the CDR3 reads CASSLVPGGRDSPLHF. The CDR3 nucleotides are TGTGCCAGCAGCTTAGTGCCAGGGGGCAGGGATTCACCCCTCCACTTT. Full variable domain (outside the CDR3, taken from reference TRBV7-2 and TRBJ1-6): GAGVSQSPSNKVTEKGKDVELRCDPISGHTALYWYRQSLGQGLEFLIYFQGNSAPDKSGLPSDRFSAERTGGSVSTLTIQRTQQEDSAVYLCASSLVPGGRDSPLHFGNGTRLTVT.

CDR3 coding DNA: TGTGCCATCGGACTGACAGGGGACACCGGGGAGCTGTTTTTT. This encodes CAIGLTGDTGELFF. This chain uses TRBV10-3 with TRBJ2-2, with 8 bases identical to TRBD1. The trim removed 8 bases at V and 3 bases at J, leaving 5 bases unmatched. The CDR3 loop spans 14 amino acids. Germline CDR1 ENHRY, CDR2 SYGVKD.

The chain combines TRBV11-1 with TRBJ2-2, with TRBD2 matching over 7 bases. Germline V gene sequence: CDR1 SGHAT, CDR2 FQDESV (reference sequence). The CDR3 is 14 amino acids. Trimming took 5 bases from V and 4 from J; bases not matched to a gene: 4. This chain's CDR3 is CASSRTSATGELFF. The CDR3 region has the DNA TGTGCCAGCAGCAGAACTAGCGCCACCGGGGAGCTGTTTTTT. Drawing the rest from reference TRBV11-1 and TRBJ2-2, the complete variable domain is EAEVAQSPRYKITEKSQAVAFWCDPISGHATLYWYRQILGQGPELLVQFQDESVVDDSQLPKDRFSAERLKGVDSTLKIQPAELGDSAMYLCASSRTSATGELFFGEGSRLTVL.

This clone was detected a few times. The chain employs TRBV19 and TRBJ2-7, with 9 bases aligning to TRBD1. Germline V lookup: CDR1 LNHDA, CDR2 SQIVND (reference sequence). The CDR3 covers 16 residues. After removal of 3 bases from V and 5 bases from J, the junction contained 11 bases not matched to a gene. Written as DNA, the CDR3 is TGTGCCAGTAGTATTAGGACAGGACAGGGGAGCAACGAGCAGTACTTC. Its protein is CASSIRTGQGSNEQYF.